The rows below give T cell receptor beta chains drawn from one sample of a study of shared clonotypes between healthy human individuals. The protocol was immunoSEQ multiplex PCR, while the TCRdb copy is restricted to in-frame clones and leaves out a portion. This sample has around 1,000,000 clones; 60% to 80% occur once, and the top ten carry over 0.8%. The sample was memory CD4+ T cells from PBMCs. The receptors were gathered from a young man in good health. Some clones in this sample may be carry-over from other donors' samples. Each CDR3 is given with its conserved first and last residue. D genes are given only for firm matches. Where a row states a size, it is once, few, many or the class of an expanded clone; other rows omit it.

V,size,D,J,CDR3,DNA
TRBV28,few,TRBD2,TRBJ2-1,CASSVAGTSAYNEQFF,TGTGCCAGCAGTGTAGCCGGGACTAGCGCCTACAATGAGCAGTTCTTC
TRBV19,NA,TRBD2,TRBJ2-7,CASGTTASEQYF,TGTGCCAGTGGGACTACCGCTTCCGAGCAGTACTTC
TRBV19,NA,NA,TRBJ1-5,CASTPRANRRQPQHF,TGTGCCAGTACCCCAAGGGCCAATCGTCGTCAGCCCCAGCATTTT
TRBV2,NA,NA,TRBJ2-4,CASSEAYIQYF,TGTGCCAGCAGTGAAGCTTACATTCAGTACTTC
TRBV5-1,NA,TRBD2,TRBJ2-1,CASSTRTSGNDYNEQFF,TGCGCCAGCAGCACAAGGACTAGCGGGAATGACTACAATGAGCAGTTCTTC
TRBV5-1,NA,NA,TRBJ2-5,CASSPAGRTGETQYF,TGCGCCAGCAGCCCGGCGGGCAGGACGGGGGAGACCCAGTACTTC
TRBV9,few,NA,TRBJ2-3,CASSPRASLSTDTQYF,TGTGCCAGCAGCCCCCGGGCCTCTTTGAGCACAGATACGCAGTATTTT
TRBV5-6,NA,NA,TRBJ1-1,CASSLNRNTEAFF,TGTGCCAGCAGCTTAAACAGGAACACTGAAGCTTTCTTT
TRBV7-2,NA,TRBD2,TRBJ2-7,CASSLGLGGGPDEQYF,TGTGCCAGCAGCTTAGGATTGGGGGGAGGGCCGGACGAGCAGTACTTC
TRBV30,NA,NA,TRBJ2-3,CAWSGGDTQYF,TGTGCCTGGAGTGGGGGAGATACGCAGTATTTT
TRBV7-9,few,NA,TRBJ1-1,CASSFRQDTEAFF,TGTGCCAGCAGCTTTAGGCAGGACACTGAAGCTTTCTTT
TRBV4-2,once,NA,TRBJ2-1,CASSQDPVETSDNEQFF,TGTGCCAGCAGCCAAGATCCCGTGGAGACGTCAGACAATGAGCAGTTCTTC
TRBV7-9,NA,NA,TRBJ2-1,CASSHGGIEFF,TGTGCCAGCAGCCATGGGGGAATTGAGTTCTTC
TRBV5-4,once,NA,TRBJ2-7,CASSLAPASNEQYF,TGTGCCAGCAGCTTGGCCCCGGCTTCCAACGAGCAGTACTTC
TRBV28,NA,NA,TRBJ2-2,CASSYPGASQSGELFF,TGTGCCAGCAGTTACCCGGGAGCCTCCCAATCCGGGGAGCTGTTTTTT
TRBV27,NA,NA,TRBJ1-1,CASSGGLGFYTEAFF,TGTGCCAGCAGTGGAGGGCTGGGGTTTTACACTGAAGCTTTCTTT
TRBV2,NA,NA,TRBJ1-1,CASNRITGNTEAFF,TGTGCCAGCAATAGGATCACAGGGAACACTGAAGCTTTCTTT
TRBV11-3,NA,NA,TRBJ2-3,CASSSGQPTDTQYF,TGTGCCAGCAGCTCCGGACAGCCCACAGATACGCAGTATTTT
TRBV7-8,NA,TRBD2,TRBJ2-2,CASSFPGTSTGELFF,TGTGCCAGCAGCTTTCCCGGGACTAGCACCGGGGAGCTGTTTTTT
TRBV27,NA,NA,TRBJ2-7,CASSSAKGVMIGPPLSDEQYF,TGTGCCAGCAGTTCAGCAAAGGGGGTTATGATTGGGCCGCCCCTTTCGGACGAGCAGTACTTC
TRBV19,once,NA,TRBJ1-5,CASSMLGVNQPQHF,TGTGCCAGTAGTATGTTAGGGGTCAATCAGCCCCAGCATTTT
TRBV5-1,NA,NA,TRBJ1-1,CASRRGAASNTEAFF,TGCGCCAGCAGACGTGGGGCAGCCTCCAACACTGAAGCTTTCTTT
TRBV7-8,NA,TRBD1,TRBJ1-1,CASSLENRGMNTEAFF,TGTGCCAGCAGCTTAGAAAACAGGGGGATGAACACTGAAGCTTTCTTT
TRBV2,NA,NA,TRBJ1-1,CASSRRRPSNTEAFF,TGTGCCAGCAGTAGGAGGCGACCGTCGAACACTGAAGCTTTCTTT
TRBV5-1,NA,TRBD2,TRBJ2-7,CASSWAGTSGSPEQYF,TGCGCCAGCAGCTGGGCCGGGACTAGCGGGAGCCCCGAGCAGTACTTC
TRBV5-1,NA,NA,TRBJ2-7,CASKGAQGYEQYF,TGCGCCAGCAAAGGGGCTCAGGGGTACGAGCAGTACTTC
TRBV19,NA,NA,TRBJ1-1,CASSIDQGRATEAFF,TGTGCCAGTAGTATAGATCAGGGCAGGGCTACTGAAGCTTTCTTT
TRBV11-1,NA,TRBD2,TRBJ2-3,CASSKTSGSKEDTQYF,TGTGCCAGCAGTAAGACTAGCGGGAGTAAGGAAGATACGCAGTATTTT
TRBV9,NA,TRBD1,TRBJ1-1,CASSPRTGGSEAFF,TGTGCCAGCAGCCCCCGTACAGGGGGATCCGAAGCTTTCTTT
TRBV7-9,NA,NA,TRBJ2-6,CASSLARSGANVLTF,TGTGCCAGCAGCTTAGCGAGGTCTGGGGCCAACGTCCTGACTTTC
TRBV29-1,NA,TRBD2,TRBJ2-7,CSDLTSGFSYEQYF,TGCAGCGACCTGACTAGCGGCTTCTCCTACGAGCAGTACTTC
TRBV27,few,NA,TRBJ2-2,CASSSGWAGELFF,TGTGCCAGCAGTTCAGGCTGGGCCGGGGAGCTGTTTTTT
TRBV5-1,NA,TRBD1,TRBJ2-1,CASSFTPRDRMGPRNEQFF,TGCGCCAGCAGCTTCACCCCCCGGGACAGGATGGGCCCCCGCAATGAGCAGTTCTTC
TRBV27,NA,NA,TRBJ2-7,CASRRTGTFNPYEQYF,TGTGCCAGCAGACGAACCGGGACATTTAATCCCTACGAGCAGTACTTC
TRBV5-4,few,TRBD1,TRBJ1-2,CASTRDRGGGYTF,TGTGCCAGCACCAGGGACAGGGGTGGTGGCTACACCTTC
TRBV5-1,NA,TRBD1,TRBJ2-7,CASSVQGASSYEQYF,TGCGCCAGCAGCGTACAGGGGGCATCCTCCTACGAGCAGTACTTC
TRBV2,once,TRBD1,TRBJ2-7,CASSSFQGALSEQYF,TGTGCCAGCAGTTCCTTCCAGGGGGCTCTCTCCGAGCAGTACTTC
TRBV27,NA,TRBD1,TRBJ2-2,CASRGQGVGELFF,TGTGCCAGCAGAGGACAGGGTGTCGGGGAGCTGTTTTTT
TRBV7-8,NA,TRBD2,TRBJ2-7,CASSFSRDLAGPTYEQYF,TGTGCCAGCAGCTTTAGTAGGGACCTAGCGGGGCCCACCTACGAGCAGTACTTC
TRBV11-3,NA,TRBD2,TRBJ2-7,CASSGTSGEQYF,TGTGCCAGCAGTGGGACTAGCGGCGAGCAGTACTTC
TRBV5-1,many,NA,TRBJ1-1,CASSSFTQGDTEAFF,TGCGCCAGCAGCTCCTTTACTCAGGGAGATACTGAAGCTTTCTTT
TRBV27,few,TRBD1,TRBJ2-7,CASSNRDRRHEQYF,TGTGCCAGCAGTAACCGGGACAGGCGCCACGAGCAGTACTTC
TRBV5-1,NA,TRBD1,TRBJ2-7,CASSLSGQGRGEQYF,TGTGCCAGCAGCTTGTCGGGACAGGGGAGAGGAGAGCAGTACTTC
TRBV6-1,NA,TRBD1,TRBJ2-6,CASSERGPRAAGANVLTF,TGTGCCAGCAGTGAGAGGGGGCCCAGGGCGGCCGGGGCCAACGTCCTGACTTTC